These 29 T cell receptor beta chains came from one sample sequenced in a study of T cell changes during pregnancy in multiple sclerosis. Sequencing used immunoSEQ multiplex PCR; TCRdb keeps in-frame clones, though not all of them. This table has tens of thousands of clones, about 90% appearing once. This sample comprised CD8+ T cells from peripheral blood mononuclear cells, obtained after pregnancy. The source is a female donor with multiple sclerosis, enrolled in a pregnancy study.

The genes are TRBV21-1 and TRBJ1-5. TRBV21-1 is given as a pseudogene. The CDR3 contains 16 residues. The CDR3 is CASRTRGGLGNQPQHF. The CDR3 region has the DNA TGTGCCAGCAGGACCCGGGGGGGTTTGGGAAATCAGCCCCAGCATTTT.

By frequency in the sample, this clone is medium-sized (0.01 to 0.1%). The chain is built from TRBV6-5 and TRBJ1-6; weak D call: TRBD1 (5 bases). Germline CDR1 and CDR2: MNHEY and SVGAGI. The CDR3 spans 16 residues. Trimming took 2 bases from V and 5 from J, leaving 13 bases between them. Here the CDR3 reads CASSYRDSFHNSPLHF. As DNA, the CDR3 is TGTGCCAGCAGTTACAGAGACAGTTTTCATAATTCACCCCTCCACTTT.

Worth noting for this clone: Other DNA sequences within the sample encode an identical CDR3. The rearrangement joins TRBV10-2 to TRBJ2-7; D is undetermined. Between the trimmed V and J ends, which lost 2 bases and 5 bases, there was a span of 7 bases. CDR3 length: 12 amino acids. Germline V lookup: CDR1 WSHSY, CDR2 SAAADI. The CDR3 loop is CASSENGDEQYF. CDR3 in DNA: TGCGCCAGCAGTGAGAACGGAGACGAGCAGTACTTC.

This chain links TRBV6-5 with TRBJ2-1; TRBD1 matches at 7 bases. Germline V gene lookup returns CDR1 MNHEY and CDR2 SVGAGI. Germline trimming cut 2 bases from V and 1 base from J; bases unmatched to any gene: 5. CDR3 length: 16 amino acids. CDR3 region: CASSYETTGSYNEQFF. The CDR3 DNA reads as TGTGCCAGCAGTTACGAGACGACAGGGTCCTACAATGAGCAGTTCTTC.

The V call is TRBV7-9, the J call TRBJ1-2; the match to TRBD1 covers 8 bases. Trimming removed 4 bases from V and 5 bases from J; junction bases left unmatched: 9. Germline V gene sequence: CDR1 SEHNR, CDR2 FQNEAQ (reference sequence). This CDR3 contains 15 residues. CDR3 DNA sequence: TGTGCCAGCAGCTCGGACAGGGACTTTTTTTATGGCTACACCTTC. Amino acids: CASSSDRDFFYGYTF.

The chain employs TRBV6-5 and TRBJ2-5, with a tentative D call TRBD1 (8 bases). V dropped 5 bases and J dropped 2 bases, with 15 bases sitting between them. CDR3 length equals 15 residues. CDR1 MNHEY and CDR2 SVGAGI come from the germline V gene. As DNA, the CDR3 is TGTGCCAGCAGTCGCGGACAGGGACTACAAGAGACCCAGTACTTC. It translates to CASSRGQGLQETQYF.

This clone was recorded once. The chain employs TRBV10-3 and TRBJ2-1; no clear D. This CDR3 comprises 14 residues. The germline V gene encodes CDR1 ENHRY and CDR2 SYGVKD. The V gene lost 7 bases and the J gene lost 5 bases, with 15 bases spanning the gap. For the CDR3, the DNA is TGTGCCATCACCGATCGCCAGATGCACAATGAGCAGTTCTTC. Its protein product is CAITDRQMHNEQFF.

The CDR3 nucleotides are TGTGCCAGCAGCTTAGGCCGGCCAGGGGTAAACACTGAAGCTTTCTTT. It is translated as CASSLGRPGVNTEAFF. The chain uses TRBV13 and TRBJ1-1, with D possibly matching TRBD1 (6 bases). The CDR3 loop spans 16 amino acids. The germline CDR1 and CDR2 sequences are PRHDT and FYEKMQ (reference sequence). The V end lost 0 bases, the J end lost 2 bases, and 13 bases lay between the germline ends.

The rearrangement joins TRBV5-1 to TRBJ1-1; D gene unclear. The V end was cut by 0 bases, the J end by 7 bases, with 7 bases between. The CDR3 runs 12 residues. In germline, CDR1 is SGHRS, CDR2 YFSETQ. The CDR3 sequence: CASSLVGSEAFF. The CDR3, as DNA: TGCGCCAGCAGCTTGGTGGGGAGTGAAGCTTTCTTT.

V is TRBV9 and J is TRBJ2-7, with a weak D call TRBD1 (5 bases). The ends were cut back, 4 bases at V and 2 bases at J, with 13 bases in the middle. Germline V gene data show CDR1 as SGDLS and CDR2 as YYNGEE. The CDR3 spans 14 residues. The DNA of the CDR3 is TGTGCCAGCAGCACCACCGACAGTCCCTACGAGCAGTACTTC. Its translation: CASSTTDSPYEQYF. Full variable domain (outside the CDR3, taken from reference TRBV9 and TRBJ2-7): DSGVTQTPKHLITATGQRVTLRCSPRSGDLSVYWYQQSLDQGLQFLIQYYNGEERAKGNILERFSAQQFPDLHSELNLSSLELGDSALYFCASSTTDSPYEQYFGPGTRLTVT.

J is TRBJ1-2 and V is TRBV9; 8 bases match TRBD1. The ends lost 3 bases at V and 8 bases at J; junction bases unmatched: 9. This CDR3 is built from 14 residues. The germline CDR1 and CDR2 sequences are SGDLS and YYNGEE. CDR3 amino acids: CASSADRGVYGYTF. CDR3 nucleotide sequence: TGTGCCAGCAGCGCTGACAGGGGAGTTTACGGCTACACCTTC.

The rearrangement joins TRBV4-1 to TRBJ1-3; TRBD1 might be the D (6 bases). The CDR3 is 15 amino acids. Germline-derived CDR1 and CDR2 are MGHRA and YSYEKL. V was cut by 0 bases and J by 1 base, with 7 bases left in between. The CDR3 loop reads CASSQEDSSGNTIYF. CDR3 sequence (DNA): TGCGCCAGCAGCCAAGAGGACAGTTCTGGAAACACCATATATTTT.

The chain is built from TRBV6-5 and TRBJ1-1, with D perhaps TRBD1 (5 bases). From germline, CDR1 is MNHEY and CDR2 SVGAGI. V was cut by 7 bases and J by 4 bases, with 13 bases left in between. CDR3 length: 13 amino acids. The CDR3 sequence is CASTPWGGTEAFF. Here the CDR3 DNA reads TGTGCCAGCACTCCCTGGGGGGGCACTGAAGCTTTCTTT.

The chain employs TRBV7-2 and TRBJ1-5, with 8 bases identical to TRBD1. This CDR3 comprises 18 residues. The junction had 9 bases not matched to a gene; V was cut back by 0 bases and J by 2 bases. CDR1 SGHTA and CDR2 FQGNSA come from the germline V gene. CDR3 DNA: TGTGCCAGCAGCTTAGCGGTGGGGACAGGAGGTCGCAATCAGCCCCAGCATTTT. This encodes CASSLAVGTGGRNQPQHF. The full variable domain, rest sourced from reference TRBV7-2 and TRBJ1-5, is GAGVSQSPSNKVTEKGKDVELRCDPISGHTALYWYRQSLGQGLEFLIYFQGNSAPDKSGLPSDRFSAERTGGSVSTLTIQRTQQEDSAVYLCASSLAVGTGGRNQPQHFGDGTRLSIL.

V usage is TRBV5-6 and J usage is TRBJ1-1, with 7 bases that match TRBD1. V lost 0 bases, J lost 6 bases, and 5 bases stayed unmatched. Germline loops: CDR1 SGHDT, CDR2 YYEEEE. The CDR3 has 14 residues. CDR3: CASSLAGGPPEAFF. CDR3 nucleotide sequence: TGTGCCAGCAGCTTGGCAGGGGGGCCACCTGAAGCTTTCTTT.

CDR3 sequence (DNA): TGTGCCAGCAGCACTCGGGACATGAATGAGCAGTTCTTC. It translates to CASSTRDMNEQFF. The gene calls are TRBV7-9 and TRBJ2-1; D perhaps matches TRBD1 (6 bases). The germline V gene encodes CDR1 SEHNR and CDR2 FQNEAQ (reference sequence). V lost 5 bases and J lost 7, with 12 bases in between. This CDR3 contains 13 residues.

The chain combines TRBV29-1 with TRBJ1-1; TRBD1 aligns across 7 bases. V dropped 6 bases and J dropped 3; count of bases not matched to a gene: 16. This CDR3 has 16 residues. In germline, CDR1 is SQVTM, CDR2 ANQGSEA. CDR3 region: CSVENLAGTEYTEAFF. The CDR3 bases are TGCAGCGTCGAGAACTTAGCCGGGACAGAGTACACTGAAGCTTTCTTT.

The V call is TRBV7-3, the J call TRBJ1-2; D is undetermined. The V end was cut by 0 bases, the J end by 8 bases, with 10 bases between. In germline, CDR1 is SGHTA, CDR2 FQGTGA. The CDR3 extends over 13 amino acids. The CDR3 region has the DNA TGTGCCAGCAGCTTAACGAGCGGGTCGGGCTACACCTTC. This gives the protein CASSLTSGSGYTF.

This clone has a single count. The rearrangement links TRBV14 to TRBJ2-1, with no clear D. The CDR3 runs 11 residues. Trimming stripped 6 bases from V and 6 bases from J, with 6 bases between. Germline CDR1 is SGHDN and CDR2 is FVKESK. CDR3 DNA: TGTGCCAGCAGTCCAGGCAATGAGCAGTTCTTC. It yields the protein CASSPGNEQFF.

The chain combines TRBV13 with TRBJ2-7, with 7 bases that match TRBD1. Germline V lookup: CDR1 PRHDT, CDR2 FYEKMQ (reference sequence). With V trimmed by 1 base and J by 7 bases, 1 base remained unmatched. CDR3 length equals 12 residues. The CDR3 coding sequence is TGTGCCAGCAGCTTAGCAGGGGGTGAGCAGTACTTC. The encoded protein is CASSLAGGEQYF.

The V call is TRBV6-1, the J call TRBJ2-7; 7 nucleotides align to TRBD1. After removal of 3 bases from V and 3 bases from J, the junction contained 8 bases not matched to a gene. This CDR3 is built from 15 residues. Germline loops: CDR1 MNHNS, CDR2 SASEGT. The CDR3 loop reads CASSDYRGGLYEQYF. The CDR3 DNA reads as TGTGCCAGCAGTGACTACAGGGGTGGGCTCTACGAGCAGTACTTC.

The V call is TRBV6-6, the J call TRBJ2-7, with 8 bases lining up with TRBD2. This CDR3 has 12 residues. V was clipped by 7 bases and J by 6 bases; unmatched bases: 5. Germline values: CDR1 MNHNY, CDR2 SVGAGI (reference sequence). The CDR3 sequence is CASTAGRVEQYF. The CDR3 region has the DNA TGTGCCAGCACCGCCGGGAGGGTCGAGCAGTACTTC.

J is TRBJ1-1 and V is TRBV10-2; possible D gene TRBD1, 5 bases. There are 14 residues in the CDR3. Trimming stripped 2 bases from V and 3 bases from J, with 10 bases between. Germline CDR1 is WSHSY and CDR2 is SAAADI. The CDR3, as DNA: TGCGCCAGCAGTGAGCGGGGGGACTACACTGAAGCTTTCTTT. It yields the protein CASSERGDYTEAFF.

The rearrangement links TRBV4-1 to TRBJ1-2; the D gene is possibly TRBD1 (5 bases). The CDR3 spans 19 residues. Germline V lookup: CDR1 MGHRA, CDR2 YSYEKL. V lost 0 bases and J 0 bases, leaving 20 bases between the germline ends. The CDR3 sequence: CASSQDLGAGKTPNYGYTF. In nucleotides, the CDR3 is TGCGCCAGCAGCCAAGATTTAGGGGCAGGGAAAACCCCTAACTATGGCTACACCTTC.

The chain couples TRBV5-8 to TRBJ1-1; possible D gene TRBD1, 5 bases. V dropped 0 bases and J dropped 4 bases, with 10 bases sitting between them. CDR3 length: 14 amino acids. Germline V gives CDR1 SGHTS, CDR2 YDEGEE. CDR3 sequence: CASSLDRGFTEAFF. The CDR3 nucleotides are TGTGCCAGCAGCTTGGATAGGGGATTCACTGAAGCTTTCTTT.

The V and J genes are TRBV6-5 and TRBJ2-1, with a possible D match to TRBD1 (5 bases). Germline-derived CDR1 and CDR2 are MNHEY and SVGAGI. V was cut by 5 bases and J by 5 bases, with 10 bases left in between. The CDR3 loop spans 13 amino acids. In DNA, the CDR3 is TGTGCCAGCAGTCAGGGATCTCACAATGAGCAGTTCTTC. It is translated as CASSQGSHNEQFF.

The chain couples TRBV7-8 to TRBJ1-5, with 8 bases lining up with TRBD1. V trimming: 6 bases; J trimming: 1 base; junction bases outside the gene matches: 5. This CDR3 has 15 residues. Looked up from germline, CDR1 is SGHVS and CDR2 is FQNEAQ. CDR3 protein: CASRSDRGSNQPQHF. CDR3 nucleotide sequence: TGTGCCAGCAGATCCGACAGGGGCAGCAATCAGCCCCAGCATTTT.

The rearrangement links TRBV27 to TRBJ1-4, with 7 bases that match TRBD1. This CDR3 is 14 amino acids long. Germline-derived CDR1 and CDR2 are MNHEY and SMNVEV (reference sequence). With V trimmed by 8 bases and J by 5 bases, 8 bases remained unmatched. In DNA, the CDR3 is TGTGCCAGCCATGGAGGGGGCATGAATGAAAAACTGTTTTTT. Encoded protein: CASHGGGMNEKLFF.

V is TRBV7-9 and J is TRBJ2-6; D ambiguous. CDR3 length equals 17 residues. CDR1 and CDR2 (germline): SEHNR, FQNEAQ (reference sequence). V lost 2 bases and J 1 base, leaving 12 bases between the germline ends. CDR3 sequence (DNA): TGTGCCAGCAGCTTAATCTCGAGCAATTCTGGGGCCAACGTCCTGACTTTC. Its translation: CASSLISSNSGANVLTF.